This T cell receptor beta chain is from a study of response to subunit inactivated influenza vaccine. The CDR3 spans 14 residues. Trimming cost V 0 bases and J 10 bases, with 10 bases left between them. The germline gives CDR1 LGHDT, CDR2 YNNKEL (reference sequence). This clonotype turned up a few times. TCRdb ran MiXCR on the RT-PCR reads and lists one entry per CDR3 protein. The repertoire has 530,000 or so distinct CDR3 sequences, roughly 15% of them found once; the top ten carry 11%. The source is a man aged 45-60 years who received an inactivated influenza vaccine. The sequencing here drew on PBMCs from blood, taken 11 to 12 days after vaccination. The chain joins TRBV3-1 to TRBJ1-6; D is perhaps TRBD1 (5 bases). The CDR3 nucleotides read TGTGCCAGCAGCCAAGATTGGGGCGGCTCACCCCTCCACTTT. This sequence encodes CASSQDWGGSPLHF.